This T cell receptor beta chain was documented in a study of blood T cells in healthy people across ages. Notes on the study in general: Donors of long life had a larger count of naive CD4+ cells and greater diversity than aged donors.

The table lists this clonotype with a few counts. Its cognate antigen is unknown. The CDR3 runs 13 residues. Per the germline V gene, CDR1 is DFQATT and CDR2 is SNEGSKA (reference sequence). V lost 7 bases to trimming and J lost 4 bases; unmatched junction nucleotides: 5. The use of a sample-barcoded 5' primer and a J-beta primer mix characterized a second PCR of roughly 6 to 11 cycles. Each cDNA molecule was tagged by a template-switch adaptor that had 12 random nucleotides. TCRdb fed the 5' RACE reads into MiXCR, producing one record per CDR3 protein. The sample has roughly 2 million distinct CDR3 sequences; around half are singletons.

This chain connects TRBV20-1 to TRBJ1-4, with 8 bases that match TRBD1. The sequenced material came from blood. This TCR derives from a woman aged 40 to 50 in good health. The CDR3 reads CSVTTGVNEKLFF. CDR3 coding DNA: TGCAGTGTTACGACAGGGGTTAATGAAAAACTGTTTTTT.